These 32 T cell receptor beta chains originate from one sample sequenced in a study of blood T cell repertoires in COVID-19. Only in-frame clones appear in the TCRdb table, and some are missing; sequencing was by immunoSEQ multiplex PCR. The sample includes roughly 180,000 clones, 86% of them seen just once. The sample was PBMCs or T cells enriched from blood (not recorded which). Receptors were obtained from a woman aged 30 to 39 who had recovered from COVID-19.

V usage is TRBV10-3 and J usage is TRBJ2-3, with D uncertain. Germline V gene sequence: CDR1 ENHRY, CDR2 SYGVKD. The CDR3 is made up of 13 amino acids. Trimming shortened V by 7 bases and J by 2 bases, and 10 bases separated the two germline ends. CDR3 in amino acids: CAIKSADTDTQYF. In DNA form, the CDR3 reads TGTGCCATCAAGAGCGCCGACACAGATACGCAGTATTTT.

The V call is TRBV28, the J call TRBJ2-5; TRBD1 matches 8 bases. The ends lost 6 bases at V and 1 base at J; junction bases unmatched: 13. Per germline, CDR1 MDHEN and CDR2 SYDVKM. This CDR3 region has 17 residues. DNA for the CDR3: TGTGCCAGCAGCTCTATCCGGACAGGGATCCTCCAAGAGACCCAGTACTTC. This encodes CASSSIRTGILQETQYF.

The rearrangement links TRBV7-2 to TRBJ2-3; D gene unclear. The CDR3 runs to 12 residues. Trimming left V 6 bases short and J 2 bases short, with 6 bases between. The V gene's germline CDR1 is SGHTA and CDR2 FQGNSA. Written as DNA, the CDR3 is TGTGCCAGCAGTTCGTACACAGATACGCAGTATTTT. Translated: CASSSYTDTQYF. Using reference TRBV7-2 and TRBJ2-3 for the parts outside the CDR3, the full variable domain is GAGVSQSPSNKVTEKGKDVELRCDPISGHTALYWYRQSLGQGLEFLIYFQGNSAPDKSGLPSDRFSAERTGGSVSTLTIQRTQQEDSAVYLCASSSYTDTQYFGPGTRLTVL.

Details on this clone: This CDR3 is also generated by other DNA sequences in the sample. V gene TRBV24-1 combines with J gene TRBJ2-2; D may be TRBD2 (5 bases). The CDR3 sequence is 15 residues long. The V gene's germline CDR1 is KGHDR and CDR2 SFDVKD. Trimming left V 0 bases short and J 1 base short, with 5 bases between. The CDR3 sequence: CATSDLRGNTGELFF. Here the CDR3 DNA reads TGTGCCACCAGTGATTTGCGGGGGAACACCGGGGAGCTGTTTTTT.

This clone appeared a single time. The chain employs TRBV9 and TRBJ2-1; D possibly corresponds to TRBD2 (5 bases). The CDR3 contains 14 residues. Trimming took 0 bases from V and 5 from J, leaving 9 bases between them. The germline V gene has CDR1 SGDLS and CDR2 YYNGEE. For the CDR3, the DNA is TGTGCCAGCAGCGTAGAAGGACTCAACAATGAGCAGTTCTTC. Protein product: CASSVEGLNNEQFF.

The chain recombines TRBV5-1 with TRBJ1-5; TRBD1 aligns across 8 bases. The CDR3 totals 17 residues. Germline CDR1 SGHRS, CDR2 YFSETQ. The V gene end was trimmed by 0 bases and the J gene end by 1 base; junction bases not matched to a gene: 6. The CDR3 nucleotides are TGCGCCAGCAGCTTGGTGTCAGGGGGCACCAGCAATCAGCCCCAGCATTTT. Its translation is CASSLVSGGTSNQPQHF.

V is TRBV18 and J is TRBJ2-6, with 8 bases lining up with TRBD1. The CDR3 consists of 17 residues. J lost 4 bases, V lost 3 bases, and 8 bases had no gene match. The germline CDR1 and CDR2 sequences are KGHSH and LQKENI. The CDR3 DNA reads as TGTGCCAGCTCACCGCGGCAGGGGGCAACGGGGGCCAACGTCCTGACTTTC. Encoded protein: CASSPRQGATGANVLTF.

V is TRBV28 and J is TRBJ2-3, with 10 bases aligning to TRBD2. The CDR3 length is 14 residues. Trimming took 11 bases from V and 2 from J; bases not matched to a gene: 7. CDR1 MDHEN and CDR2 SYDVKM come from the germline V gene. The CDR3 sequence: CAGASGGPTDTQYF. CDR3 DNA sequence: TGTGCCGGGGCTAGCGGGGGACCCACAGATACGCAGTATTTT.

The chain carries TRBV9 and TRBJ1-4, with TRBD1 as a possible D gene (6 bases). V dropped 3 bases and J dropped 6 bases, with 15 bases sitting between them. CDR3 length equals 15 residues. The germline gives CDR1 SGDLS, CDR2 YYNGEE. The CDR3 DNA sequence: TGTGCCAGCAGCGGTGGGACAAAGAATCATGAAAAACTGTTTTTT. Translating gives CASSGGTKNHEKLFF. Full variable domain (remainder filled in from reference TRBV9 and TRBJ1-4): DSGVTQTPKHLITATGQRVTLRCSPRSGDLSVYWYQQSLDQGLQFLIQYYNGEERAKGNILERFSAQQFPDLHSELNLSSLELGDSALYFCASSGGTKNHEKLFFGSGTQLSVL.

This chain connects TRBV2 to TRBJ1-2; TRBD1 might be the D (5 bases). The V gene lost 2 bases and the J gene lost 6 bases, with 13 bases spanning the gap. The CDR3 has 14 residues. Germline V gene lookup returns CDR1 SNHLY and CDR2 FYNNEI. The CDR3 is CASSETGYSDGYTF. CDR3 in DNA: TGTGCCAGCAGTGAAACAGGTTATAGTGATGGCTACACCTTC.

The V and J genes are TRBV9 and TRBJ1-2, with D possibly being TRBD1 (5 bases). With 0 bases removed from V and 8 bases from J, the gap between germline ends came to 14 bases. Germline V lookup: CDR1 SGDLS, CDR2 YYNGEE. The length of the CDR3 is 14 residues. The CDR3 DNA follows: TGTGCCAGCAGCGTAGATTCAGGACATAGAGGCTACACCTTC. It translates to CASSVDSGHRGYTF.

The chain joins TRBV28 to TRBJ1-1; D gene unclear. Trimming cost V 8 bases and J 1 base, with 23 bases left between them. There are 17 residues in the CDR3. CDR1 is MDHEN and CDR2 is SYDVKM in the germline V gene. CDR3 coding DNA: TGTGCCAGCTACGGGCTACCAGCGGACCGAAAGAACACTGAAGCTTTCTTT. It yields the protein CASYGLPADRKNTEAFF.

CDR3 DNA sequence: TGTGCCAGCAGCTTAGGGAGCCATACAAATGAGCAGTTCTTC. Protein: CASSLGSHTNEQFF. J is TRBJ2-1 and V is TRBV11-3; D unclear. In germline, CDR1 is SGHNT, CDR2 YENEEA. This CDR3 region has 14 residues. V was trimmed by 1 base and J by 7 bases, leaving 11 bases between them.

The chain links TRBV6-5 to TRBJ1-4; 7 nucleotides line up with TRBD1. The germline V gene encodes CDR1 MNHEY and CDR2 SVGAGI. With V trimmed by 6 bases and J by 6 bases, 10 bases remained unmatched. The CDR3 contains 15 residues. CDR3 loop: CASSRGTAADEKLFF. The CDR3 coding sequence is TGTGCCAGCAGCCGGGGGACAGCAGCTGATGAAAAACTGTTTTTT.

CDR3 bases: TGTGCCAGCAGCCCCAGAACGGGAGGGCCCTCAGATACGCAGTATTTT. As protein: CASSPRTGGPSDTQYF. V gene TRBV3-1 (or the pseudogene TRBV3-2) combines with J gene TRBJ2-3, with 8 positions matching TRBD2. This CDR3 spans 16 amino acids. V lost 4 bases, J lost 4 bases, and 10 bases stayed unmatched. Germline V CDR1 and CDR2: LGHDT, YNNKEL (reference sequence).

The genes are TRBV29-1 and TRBJ2-4; tentatively, D is TRBD1 (5 bases). CDR1 is SQVTM, CDR2 ANQGSEA, per germline. CDR3 length: 15 amino acids. V lost 0 bases and J 0 bases, leaving 9 bases between the germline ends. CDR3 in amino acids: CSVEDKGVAKNIQYF. The CDR3 DNA reads as TGCAGCGTTGAAGATAAAGGGGTAGCCAAAAACATTCAGTACTTC.

V is TRBV29-1 and J is TRBJ2-3; TRBD2 aligns across 7 bases. V shed 4 bases and J 0 bases; nucleotides not matched to a gene: 4. Germline V gene sequence: CDR1 SQVTM, CDR2 ANQGSEA. This CDR3 comprises 14 residues. CDR3: CSVASGASTDTQYF. The CDR3 DNA follows: TGCAGCGTTGCGAGCGGGGCTAGCACAGATACGCAGTATTTT.

CDR3 residues: CASSERQGVGHEQYF. CDR3 coding DNA: TGCGCCAGCAGCGAACGACAGGGGGTAGGTCACGAGCAGTACTTC. The chain links TRBV5-1 to TRBJ2-7, with 9 nucleotides matching TRBD1. The CDR3 is 15 amino acids. V shed 4 bases, J shed 5 bases, and the junction held 10 bases outside the gene matches. CDR1 is SGHRS, CDR2 YFSETQ, per germline.

The V call is TRBV10-3, the J call TRBJ1-2, with D tentatively TRBD1 (6 bases). Trimming cost V 3 bases and J 2 bases, with 10 bases left between them. The CDR3 loop spans 14 amino acids. CDR1 is ENHRY and CDR2 is SYGVKD in the germline V gene. CDR3 amino acids: CAISEGTPNYGYTF. The CDR3 DNA follows: TGTGCCATCAGTGAAGGGACACCGAACTATGGCTACACCTTC.

This sequence joins TRBV5-1 and TRBJ1-4; TRBD1 agrees at 7 bases. Trimming cost V 2 bases and J 7 bases; bases outside gene matches: 5. Germline CDR1 is SGHRS and CDR2 is YFSETQ. CDR3 length: 14 residues. The CDR3 DNA reads as TGCGCCAGCAGCTTCCAGGGGGGTCGTGAAAAACTGTTTTTT. Protein product: CASSFQGGREKLFF.

The chain joins TRBV5-4 to TRBJ2-3; 10 bases line up with TRBD2. The length of the CDR3 is 17 residues. After removal of 0 bases from V and 4 bases from J, the junction contained 8 bases not matched to a gene. In germline, CDR1 is SGHNT, CDR2 YYREEE (reference sequence). As DNA, the CDR3 is TGTGCCAGCAGCTTGGGACTAGCGGGCCCCCCCGCAGATACGCAGTATTTT. This codes for CASSLGLAGPPADTQYF.

The V gene is TRBV2, the J gene TRBJ1-3; 9 bases are a match to TRBD1. The V and J ends lost 8 bases and 16 bases, in that order; junction bases with no gene match: 12. This CDR3 region has 12 residues. The germline CDR1 and CDR2 sequences are SNHLY and FYNNEI. The chain's CDR3 is CASGGQGRIKYF. As DNA, the CDR3 is TGTGCCAGCGGGGGACAGGGACGGATTAAGTATTTT.

V usage is TRBV19 and J usage is TRBJ1-5, with TRBD1 identical over 10 bases. This CDR3 comprises 19 residues. Germline values: CDR1 LNHDA, CDR2 SQIVND (reference sequence). Trimming took 3 bases from V and 0 from J; bases not matched to a gene: 11. The CDR3 coding sequence is TGTGCCAGTAGTATTCTTACGGGACAGGGGACTTATAGCAATCAGCCCCAGCATTTT. It translates to CASSILTGQGTYSNQPQHF.

The rearrangement links TRBV7-9 to TRBJ1-4; D gene uncertain. CDR3 length: 15 residues. Germline-derived CDR1 and CDR2 are SEHNR and FQNEAQ (reference sequence). Trimming pared 11 bases from V and 0 bases from J, leaving 16 bases between. The CDR3 sequence: CAAGRREPTNEKLFF. DNA of the CDR3: TGTGCCGCGGGCCGTCGGGAACCAACTAATGAAAAACTGTTTTTT.

The chain links TRBV29-1 to TRBJ1-4; no firm D call. The CDR3 totals 12 residues. The V end lost 4 bases, the J end lost 7 bases, and 10 bases lay between the germline ends. The germline gives CDR1 SQVTM, CDR2 ANQGSEA. DNA for the CDR3: TGCAGCGTTGGTAAAATCGGTGAAAAACTGTTTTTT. It translates to CSVGKIGEKLFF.

The chain is built from TRBV7-8 and TRBJ1-4; D perhaps matches TRBD1 (5 bases). Germline CDR1 reads SGHVS; CDR2 reads FQNEAQ. The CDR3 is made up of 17 amino acids. The V gene lost 6 bases and the J gene lost 8 bases, with 25 bases spanning the gap. CDR3 coding DNA: TGTGCCAGCAGTACCGGGGGGGAAGGTAGTCGAGACGAAAAACTGTTTTTT. It codes for CASSTGGEGSRDEKLFF.

This chain links TRBV2 with TRBJ2-5, with 9 bases that match TRBD2. In germline, CDR1 is SNHLY, CDR2 FYNNEI. J lost 1 base, V lost 2 bases, and 5 bases had no gene match. The CDR3 spans 16 residues. This CDR3 is CASSEKSGRLQETQYF. In DNA form, the CDR3 reads TGTGCCAGCAGTGAAAAGAGCGGGAGGCTCCAAGAGACCCAGTACTTC.

The chain has TRBV10-1 and TRBJ2-2, with 13 positions matching TRBD2. This CDR3 spans 17 amino acids. Germline trimming cut 3 bases from V and 8 bases from J; bases unmatched to any gene: 9. The germline V gene encodes CDR1 WNHNN and CDR2 SYGVQD (reference sequence). As DNA, the CDR3 is TGCGCCAGCAGTGAAGGGGGACTAGCGGGATTATATGGGGAGCTGTTTTTT. The encoded protein is CASSEGGLAGLYGELFF.

The chain combines TRBV2 with TRBJ2-3; maybe TRBD2 (7 bases). The V gene's germline CDR1 is SNHLY and CDR2 FYNNEI. The CDR3 contains 14 residues. V was pared by 2 bases and J by 5 bases, with 11 bases between. CDR3 sequence reads: CASSERGAVDTQYF. The CDR3 nucleotides are TGTGCCAGCAGTGAACGGGGGGCCGTAGATACGCAGTATTTT.

The chain has TRBV18 and TRBJ2-7, with a tentative D call TRBD1 (5 bases). Germline loops: CDR1 KGHSH, CDR2 LQKENI. Trimming took off 3 bases at V and 0 bases at J, with 21 bases between the two ends. The CDR3 has 18 residues. The CDR3 sequence: CASSPGQGTLPSSYEQYF. In DNA form, the CDR3 reads TGTGCCAGCTCACCGGGGCAGGGAACCTTACCGAGCTCCTACGAGCAGTACTTC.

This clone showed up just a few times. The CDR3 DNA reads as TGCGCCAGCAGGACAGGGATTAGCAATCAGCCCCAGCATTTT. As protein: CASRTGISNQPQHF. This sequence joins TRBV10-2 and TRBJ1-5, with TRBD1 identical over 7 bases. CDR3 length: 14 residues. Germline lookup yields CDR1 WSHSY and CDR2 SAAADI. Unmatched junction bases numbered 2, after V lost 6 bases and J lost 0 bases.

The V and J genes are TRBV6-5 and TRBJ1-2; D not resolved. The CDR3 covers 14 residues. Germline V CDR1 and CDR2: MNHEY, SVGAGI. Trimming took off 1 base at V and 4 bases at J, with 10 bases between the two ends. This CDR3 is CASSYLDKGYGYTF. CDR3 coding DNA: TGTGCCAGCAGTTACTTAGACAAAGGCTATGGCTACACCTTC.